Listed here are 9 T cell receptor beta chains from one sample, sequenced in a study of blood T cell repertoires in COVID-19. Profiled with immunoSEQ multiplex PCR; TCRdb holds only in-frame clones, not every one. This table holds 400,000 or so clones, around 90% found once. The source material was peripheral blood. These receptors all come from a young man with COVID-19, enrolled during active disease.

This clone showed up just once. The chain couples TRBV3-1 (or the pseudogene TRBV3-2) to TRBJ1-4, with no clear D. CDR3 length: 14 amino acids. Looked up from germline, CDR1 is LGHDT and CDR2 is YNNKEL (reference sequence). Trimming left V 8 bases short and J 1 base short, with 11 bases between. The CDR3 bases are TGTGCCAGCGGGTTCTCGGGAACTAATGAAAAACTGTTTTTT. Translating it yields CASGFSGTNEKLFF.

This chain's CDR3 is CASSLDGAGTETQYF. The CDR3 DNA follows: TGTGCCAGCAGCTTAGATGGGGCCGGCACGGAGACCCAGTACTTC. The chain uses TRBV7-9 and TRBJ2-5; D perhaps matches TRBD1 (5 bases). In germline, CDR1 is SEHNR, CDR2 FQNEAQ (reference sequence). The germline V and J ends were trimmed by 1 base and 5 bases, with 14 bases remaining between them. The CDR3 covers 15 residues.

The sample holds one count of this clone. The V gene is TRBV19, the J gene TRBJ1-1; 7 nucleotides agree with TRBD1. Germline trimming cut 9 bases from V and 4 bases from J; bases unmatched to any gene: 11. The germline V gene has CDR1 LNHDA and CDR2 SQIVND (reference sequence). The CDR3 totals 14 residues. The CDR3 nucleotides are TGTGCCAGCTTTCCGGGACAGCGGGCCACTGAAGCTTTCTTT. Encoded protein: CASFPGQRATEAFF.

The chain has TRBV24-1 and TRBJ2-7; D might be TRBD2 (6 bases). CDR3 size: 13 residues. V lost 4 bases and J 2 bases, leaving 8 bases between the germline ends. Germline CDR1 and CDR2: KGHDR and SFDVKD. The CDR3 nucleotides read TGTGCCACCAGTGAGGCGGGGACCTACGAGCAGTACTTC. As protein: CATSEAGTYEQYF.

The chain uses TRBV18 and TRBJ2-7, with TRBD1 as a possible D gene (6 bases). Trimming removed 3 bases from V and 3 bases from J, with 9 bases in between. The CDR3 runs to 13 residues. CDR1 and CDR2 from the germline V gene are KGHSH and LQKENI. As DNA, the CDR3 is TGTGCCAGCTCACCGGGGACATACTACGAGCAGTACTTC. Residues: CASSPGTYYEQYF.

This chain connects TRBV9 to TRBJ1-4; 8 bases line up with TRBD1. The CDR3 has 13 residues. Germline CDR1 reads SGDLS; CDR2 reads YYNGEE. V gave up 3 bases and J gave up 10 bases; unmatched junction bases: 5. The CDR3 reads CASSAGTGRKLFF. The CDR3 bases are TGTGCCAGCAGCGCCGGGACAGGACGAAAACTGTTTTTT.

This sequence joins TRBV5-1 and TRBJ2-1; perhaps TRBD2 as D (5 bases). CDR3 length: 14 residues. V was clipped by 4 bases and J by 8 bases, with 16 bases between them. Germline-derived CDR1 and CDR2 are SGHRS and YFSETQ. CDR3 nucleotides: TGCGCCAGCAGCAATGACTCTCCCGGGGATGAGCAGTTCTTC. Translated, it gives CASSNDSPGDEQFF. The full variable domain, its missing parts supplied by reference TRBV5-1 and TRBJ2-1, is KAGVTQTPRYLIKTRGQQVTLSCSPISGHRSVSWYQQTPGQGLQFLFEYFSETQRNKGNFPGRFSGRQFSNSRSEMNVSTLELGDSALYLCASSNDSPGDEQFFGPGTRLTVL.

The V gene is TRBV4-1, the J gene TRBJ2-3; D may be TRBD2 (6 bases). The V and J ends lost 4 bases and 2 bases respectively, with 19 bases between them. Germline V gene lookup returns CDR1 MGHRA and CDR2 YSYEKL. This CDR3 comprises 17 residues. The CDR3 spells CASSLNTGTAFTDTQYF. The DNA of the CDR3 is TGCGCCAGCAGCCTAAATACCGGGACTGCGTTCACAGATACGCAGTATTTT.

The chain combines TRBV18 with TRBJ2-3; 9 nucleotides line up with TRBD2. The CDR3 length is 14 residues. The V gene's germline CDR1 is KGHSH and CDR2 LQKENI. With 5 bases clipped from V and 5 bases from J, the junction kept 5 bases outside the gene matches. The CDR3 DNA is TGTGCCAGCTCATCAAGACTAGCGGTAGATACGCAGTATTTT. Translated: CASSSRLAVDTQYF.